Here is one T cell receptor beta chain with its context. This table comes from immunoSEQ multiplex PCR, and its TCRdb copy is limited to in-frame clones, with some not included. The sample lists under 50,000 clones; around 90% were seen once. The entry originates in a study of T cell changes during pregnancy in multiple sclerosis. Trimming cost V 4 bases and J 5 bases; bases outside gene matches: 2. There are 12 residues in the CDR3. Germline values: CDR1 SNHLY, CDR2 FYNNEI. This sequence originates from a female donor with multiple sclerosis, enrolled in a pregnancy study. The chain employs TRBV2 and TRBJ2-7; 7 positions agree with TRBD2. Sequenced material: CD4+ T cells from peripheral blood mononuclear cells, taken before pregnancy. The CDR3 sequence is CASSVSGNEQYF. Written as DNA, the CDR3 is TGTGCCAGCAGTGTAAGCGGGAACGAGCAGTACTTC.